This T cell receptor beta chain was profiled in a study of cytomegalovirus exposure and HLA in healthy donors (dated by TCRdb to about 2017). A note on the overall study: The roughly 700 repertoires of the first cohort and the roughly 120 validation repertoires were produced on the same platform, according to a later analysis. Along with the roughly 610-subject first cohort, a separate validation cohort of more than 90 different subjects was used. The study combined high-throughput TCR immunosequencing, statistical association of individual TCRs with disease status, and machine learning to predict cytomegalovirus infection status. The aim of the study was to test whether cataloging public T cell receptors could identify signatures of past pathogen exposure. The study at large found these results: A few of the identified cytomegalovirus-associated TCR beta chains were confirmed in vitro to be specific for cytomegalovirus antigens. The authors suggested that the approach could potentially be generalized to other disease states and immunological phenotypes. The validation cohort had no HLA typing available for a later analysis, so co-occurrence within that cohort was assessed over all 120 or so repertoires. Of the cluster scores, roughly 93% were above 0 in a later analysis, which found that TCRs clustered in the first cohort also tended to co-occur in the 120 validation repertoires. A total of roughly 160 TCR beta chains were listed by the study as associated with cytomegalovirus. The classifier was reported to diagnose cytomegalovirus status with high specificity and sensitivity in both the original and validation cohorts. While some public TCRs were present in many individuals, most TCR sequences turned up only very rarely across donors.

Sequences SGHTA (CDR1) and FQGTGA (CDR2) are obtained from the germline V gene. For this chain, trimming is 11 bases at the V end and 0 bases at the J end, and the number of junction bases without a gene match is 14. The CDR3 contains 16 residues, cysteine and phenylalanine counted. Kept here is only the CDR3 DNA, which spans 48 bases and is read in frame from base 1. Receptor libraries were prepared by the immunoSEQ multiplex PCR assay. On the authors' methods: A statistical classification framework was built to diagnose cytomegalovirus status from the catalog of TCR beta chain sequences. This immuneACCESS table, as held by TCRdb, lists in-frame sequences with V and J called but not all clones. Of the missing ones, under half trace to an unresolved V gene in checked studies; the others have no known cause. From that table come the V and J calls and clone size; the DNA was used to work out D and trimming. Present in this sample are approximately 130,000 clones, approximately 90% of which were seen just once. 1.9% of the sample comes from the top ten.

About this clone itself: Its antigen target is currently unknown. No quality values exist for individual bases; no much larger clone is one base distant.

Donors formed part of the validation cohort, which comprised 120 subjects and was distinct from the first cohort of over 500 subjects. The sequencing sample was made of PBMCs. This clonotype was obtained from a young woman in good health and CMV-seronegative. This sequence uses TRBV7-3 and TRBJ2-3; 7 of the junction bases match TRBD1. The CDR3 region has the sequence CAGLNRGRKSTDTQYF. In nucleotide form, the sequence is TGTGCCGGATTAAACAGGGGCCGGAAAAGCACAGATACGCAGTATTTT.